This is a list of T cell receptor beta chains from one sample in a study of control samples from healthy donors and cancer patients. Only in-frame clones appear in the TCRdb table, and some are missing; sequencing was by immunoSEQ multiplex PCR. The table has 30,000 to 35,000 clones, about 88% seen once. The sequencing input was PBMCs. These receptors all come from a woman aged 40 to 50 with lung cancer. The CDR3 runs from the conserved cysteine through the conserved F or W. The D gene is left open where the match is weak. Where a row states a size, it is once, few, many or the class of an expanded clone; other rows omit it.

clone_size | d_call | j_call | v_call | cdr3_nt | cdr3_aa
. | . | TRBJ1-2 | TRBV28 | TGTGCCAGCCAACTCGAAGCGGGCGTTTATGGCTACACCTTC | CASQLEAGVYGYTF
once | . | TRBJ2-7 | TRBV6-2/TRBV6-3 | TGTGCCAGCAGTTTAGAACAGGTGCTCGAGCAGTACTTC | CASSLEQVLEQYF
. | . | TRBJ2-1 | TRBV5-6 | TGTGCCAGCAGCTCAGCTTATATCCAGAGTGGTGAGCAGTTCTTC | CASSSAYIQSGEQFF
. | . | TRBJ2-7 | TRBV6-1 | TGTGCCAGCAGTGAAGAGGTCTACGAGCAGTACTTC | CASSEEVYEQYF
. | . | TRBJ1-1 | TRBV6-5 | TGTGCCAGCAGTTACTCGAGGGGTGGAACTGAAGCTTTCTTT | CASSYSRGGTEAFF
. | . | TRBJ1-5 | TRBV19 | TGTGCCAGTAGTATTGAGGAGCCATTCGGGATCAATCAGCCCCAGCATTTT | CASSIEEPFGINQPQHF
. | TRBD1 | TRBJ1-2 | TRBV3-1/TRBV3-2 | TGTGCCAGCAGCCTAATGGACAGGACCCTCTATGGCTACACCTTC | CASSLMDRTLYGYTF
. | TRBD1 | TRBJ1-1 | TRBV27 | TGTGCCAGCAGAGGACAGGGGAGGGCTGAAGCTTTCTTT | CASRGQGRAEAFF
. | TRBD1 | TRBJ1-1 | TRBV14 | TGTGCCAGCAGCCAAGTCAGGGGCAGGGGGAGTGAAGCTTTCTTT | CASSQVRGRGSEAFF
. | . | TRBJ1-3 | TRBV7-6 | TGTGCCAGCAGCTTAGGTCGCCAGGGAAACACCATATATTTT | CASSLGRQGNTIYF
. | TRBD1 | TRBJ1-1 | TRBV5-1 | TGCGCCAGCAGCGGGACAGCGTCGGGGAACACTGAAGCTTTCTTT | CASSGTASGNTEAFF
few | . | TRBJ1-3 | TRBV7-2 | TGTGCCAGCCGGCCGGGGAGCTCTGGAAACACCATATATTTT | CASRPGSSGNTIYF
. | TRBD1 | TRBJ1-6 | TRBV5-6 | TGTGCCAGCAGCTGGGGACAGGCAGAATCACCCCTCCACTTT | CASSWGQAESPLHF
once | . | TRBJ2-7 | TRBV14 | TGTGCCAGCAGCCAAGGGTCTGCACAGCGCTACGAGCAGTACTTC | CASSQGSAQRYEQYF
. | TRBD2 | TRBJ2-2 | TRBV2 | TGTGCCAGCAGACCCGGACTAGCGGGGCCCACCGGGGAGCTGTTTTTT | CASRPGLAGPTGELFF
. | . | TRBJ2-5 | TRBV19 | TGTGCCAGTAGTTCGCAGGGCCTCCGTGGAGAGACCCAGTACTTC | CASSSQGLRGETQYF
. | . | TRBJ1-5 | TRBV5-1 | TGCGCCAGCCGTAAGGGGGGCAATCAGCCCCAGCATTTT | CASRKGGNQPQHF
. | . | TRBJ2-7 | TRBV5-6 | TGTGCCAGCAACCCGCAGCCTACCTCCTACGAGCAGTACTTC | CASNPQPTSYEQYF
. | . | TRBJ1-6 | TRBV30 | TGTGCCTGGAGTCGGGAATTTGGTAATTCACCCCTCCACTTT | CAWSREFGNSPLHF
. | . | TRBJ2-3 | TRBV19 | TGTGCCAGTAAAGGACAGCCTACAGATACGCAGTATTTT | CASKGQPTDTQYF
. | TRBD1 | TRBJ1-2 | TRBV18 | TGTGCCAATTCCAAGGTTGGAGGGGGCGATGGCTACACCTTC | CANSKVGGGDGYTF
. | . | TRBJ1-6 | TRBV11-2 | TGTGCCAGCAGCTTAGCGCGGAGCTCCTATAATTCACCCCTCCACTTT | CASSLARSSYNSPLHF
. | TRBD1 | TRBJ2-7 | TRBV5-1 | TGCGCCAGCAGCTTTATGGGACAGAGCTACGAGCAGTACTTC | CASSFMGQSYEQYF
. | . | TRBJ2-7 | TRBV23-1 | TGCGCCAGCAGTCAATCGGGAGTGGAGATTAAGTTCTACGAGCAGTACTTC | CASSQSGVEIKFYEQYF
. | TRBD1 | TRBJ1-1 | TRBV7-9 | TGTGCCAGCAGCACCACAGGGGCGGGAACTGAAGCTTTCTTT | CASSTTGAGTEAFF
. | TRBD2 | TRBJ2-1 | TRBV6-1 | TGTGCCAGCAGTGTGCCCGGGACTAGCGGGGGGAGGTGGCAGTTCTTC | CASSVPGTSGGRWQFF